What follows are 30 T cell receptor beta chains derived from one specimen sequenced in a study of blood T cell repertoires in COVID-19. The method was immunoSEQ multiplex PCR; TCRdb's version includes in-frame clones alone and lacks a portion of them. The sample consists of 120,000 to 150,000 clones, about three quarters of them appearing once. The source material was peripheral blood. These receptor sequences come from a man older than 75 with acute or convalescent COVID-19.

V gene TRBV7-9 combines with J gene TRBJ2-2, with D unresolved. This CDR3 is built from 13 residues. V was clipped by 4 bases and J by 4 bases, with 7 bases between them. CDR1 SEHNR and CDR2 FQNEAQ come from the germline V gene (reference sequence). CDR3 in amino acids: CASSSLSTGELFF. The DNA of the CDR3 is TGTGCCAGCAGCTCCCTCAGCACCGGGGAGCTGTTTTTT.

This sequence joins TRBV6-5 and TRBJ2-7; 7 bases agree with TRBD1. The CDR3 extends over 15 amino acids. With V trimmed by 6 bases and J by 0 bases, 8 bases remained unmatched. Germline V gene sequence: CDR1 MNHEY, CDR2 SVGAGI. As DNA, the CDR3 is TGTGCCAGCAGGGGACAGCCCTTAAGCTCCTACGAGCAGTACTTC. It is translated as CASRGQPLSSYEQYF.

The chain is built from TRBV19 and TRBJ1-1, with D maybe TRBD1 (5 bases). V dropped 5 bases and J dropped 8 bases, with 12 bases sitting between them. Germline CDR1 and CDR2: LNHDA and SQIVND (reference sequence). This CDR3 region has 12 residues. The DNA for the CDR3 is TGTGCCAGTAGTGAACAGGCTTCGGAAGCTTTCTTT. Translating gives CASSEQASEAFF.

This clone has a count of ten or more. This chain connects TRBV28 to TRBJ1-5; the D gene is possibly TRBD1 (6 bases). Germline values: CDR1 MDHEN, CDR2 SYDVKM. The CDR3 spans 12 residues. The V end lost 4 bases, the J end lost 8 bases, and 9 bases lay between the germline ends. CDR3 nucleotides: TGTGCCAGCAGTTCAGGGGTTGAGCCCCAGCATTTT. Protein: CASSSGVEPQHF.

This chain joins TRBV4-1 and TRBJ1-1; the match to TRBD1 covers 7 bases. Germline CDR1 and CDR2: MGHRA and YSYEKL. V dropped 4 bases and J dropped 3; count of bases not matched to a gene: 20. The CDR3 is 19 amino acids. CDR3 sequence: CASSPIMGRGQSKDTEAFF. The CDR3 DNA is TGCGCCAGCAGCCCCATCATGGGCCGGGGACAGAGTAAGGACACTGAAGCTTTCTTT.

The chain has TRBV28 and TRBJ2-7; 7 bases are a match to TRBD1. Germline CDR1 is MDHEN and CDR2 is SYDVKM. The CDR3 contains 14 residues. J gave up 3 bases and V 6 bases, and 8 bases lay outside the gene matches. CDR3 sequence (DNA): TGTGCCAGCAGCGCGCCGACAGGGAGCTACGAGCAGTACTTC. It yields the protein CASSAPTGSYEQYF.

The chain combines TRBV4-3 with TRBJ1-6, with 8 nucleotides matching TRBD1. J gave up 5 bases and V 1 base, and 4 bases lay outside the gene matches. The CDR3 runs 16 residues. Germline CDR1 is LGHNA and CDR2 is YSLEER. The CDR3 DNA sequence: TGCGCCAGCAGCCAAGTCCAGGGGGCGGATAATTCACCCCTCCACTTT. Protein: CASSQVQGADNSPLHF.

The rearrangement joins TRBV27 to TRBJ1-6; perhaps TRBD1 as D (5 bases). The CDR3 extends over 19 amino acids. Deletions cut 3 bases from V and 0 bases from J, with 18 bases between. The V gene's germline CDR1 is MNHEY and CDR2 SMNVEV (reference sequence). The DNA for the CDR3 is TGTGCCAGCAGTTTTGAAAGTGCGACAGCTACCTCCTATAATTCACCCCTCCACTTT. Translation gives CASSFESATATSYNSPLHF.

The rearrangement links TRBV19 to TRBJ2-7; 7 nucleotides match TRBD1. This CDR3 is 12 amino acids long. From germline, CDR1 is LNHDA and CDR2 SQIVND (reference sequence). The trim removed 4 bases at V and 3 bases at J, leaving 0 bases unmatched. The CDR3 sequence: CASSTGGYEQYF. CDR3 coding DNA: TGTGCCAGTAGTACAGGGGGCTACGAGCAGTACTTC.

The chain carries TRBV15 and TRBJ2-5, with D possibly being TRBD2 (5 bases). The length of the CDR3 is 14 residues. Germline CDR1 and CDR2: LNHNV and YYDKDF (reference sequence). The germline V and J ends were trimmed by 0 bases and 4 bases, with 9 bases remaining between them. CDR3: CATSRDGNRETQYF. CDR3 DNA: TGTGCCACCAGCAGAGACGGGAACCGAGAGACCCAGTACTTC.

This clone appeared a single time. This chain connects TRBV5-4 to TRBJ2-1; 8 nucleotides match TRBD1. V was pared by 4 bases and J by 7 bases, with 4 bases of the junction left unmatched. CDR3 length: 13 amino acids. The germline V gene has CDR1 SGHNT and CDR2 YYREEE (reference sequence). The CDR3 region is CASSQDRVNEQFF. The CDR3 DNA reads TGTGCCAGCAGCCAGGACAGGGTGAATGAGCAGTTCTTC.

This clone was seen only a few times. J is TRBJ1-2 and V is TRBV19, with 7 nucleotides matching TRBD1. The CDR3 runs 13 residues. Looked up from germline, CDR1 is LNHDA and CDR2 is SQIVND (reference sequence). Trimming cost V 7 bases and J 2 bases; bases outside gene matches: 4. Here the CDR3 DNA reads TGTGCCAGTAAGGAGACAGGGAACTATGGCTACACCTTC. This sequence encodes CASKETGNYGYTF.

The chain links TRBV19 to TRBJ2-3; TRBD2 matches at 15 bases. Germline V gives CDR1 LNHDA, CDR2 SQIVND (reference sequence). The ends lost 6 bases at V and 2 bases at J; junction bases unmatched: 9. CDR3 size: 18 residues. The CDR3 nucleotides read TGTGCCAGTAGACGGACTAGCGGGGGGGCCGGGTCCACAGATACGCAGTATTTT. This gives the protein CASRRTSGGAGSTDTQYF.

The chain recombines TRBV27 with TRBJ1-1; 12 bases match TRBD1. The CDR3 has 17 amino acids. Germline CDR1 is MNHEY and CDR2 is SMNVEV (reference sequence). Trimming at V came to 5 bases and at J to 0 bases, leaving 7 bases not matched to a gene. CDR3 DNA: TGTGCCAGCAGTCCGGGGACAGGGGGCGTTTTGAACACTGAAGCTTTCTTT. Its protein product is CASSPGTGGVLNTEAFF.

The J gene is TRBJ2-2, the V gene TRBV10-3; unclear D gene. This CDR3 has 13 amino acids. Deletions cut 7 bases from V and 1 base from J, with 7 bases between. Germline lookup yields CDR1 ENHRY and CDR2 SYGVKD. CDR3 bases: TGTGCCATCATAGCCCAGAACACCGGGGAGCTGTTTTTT. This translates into CAIIAQNTGELFF.

DNA of the CDR3: TGTGCTAGTGGTTTGGGGAGGGACACTGAAGCTTTCTTT. It codes for CASGLGRDTEAFF. The V and J genes are TRBV12-5 and TRBJ1-1; D unresolved. Per germline, CDR1 LGHNT and CDR2 FRNRAP. The CDR3 is 13 residues long. Trimming shortened V by 1 base and J by 3 bases, and 6 bases separated the two germline ends.

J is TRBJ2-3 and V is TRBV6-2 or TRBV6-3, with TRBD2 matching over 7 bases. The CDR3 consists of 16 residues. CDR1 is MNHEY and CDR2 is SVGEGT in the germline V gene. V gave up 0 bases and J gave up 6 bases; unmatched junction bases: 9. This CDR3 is CASSYSRQYGGDTQYF. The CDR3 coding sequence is TGTGCCAGCAGTTACTCGAGGCAGTACGGGGGGGATACGCAGTATTTT.

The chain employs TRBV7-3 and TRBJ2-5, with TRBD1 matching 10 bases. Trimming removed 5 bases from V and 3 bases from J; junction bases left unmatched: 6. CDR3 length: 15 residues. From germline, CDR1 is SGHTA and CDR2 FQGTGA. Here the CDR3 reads CASSPGTGAEETQYF. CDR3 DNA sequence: TGTGCCAGCAGCCCCGGGACAGGGGCTGAAGAGACCCAGTACTTC.

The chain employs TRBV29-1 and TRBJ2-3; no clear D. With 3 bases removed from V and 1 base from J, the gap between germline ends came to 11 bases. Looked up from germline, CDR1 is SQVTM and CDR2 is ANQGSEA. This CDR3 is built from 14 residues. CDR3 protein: CSVDRLRRTDTQYF. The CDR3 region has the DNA TGCAGCGTTGATCGCCTGCGGCGCACAGATACGCAGTATTTT.

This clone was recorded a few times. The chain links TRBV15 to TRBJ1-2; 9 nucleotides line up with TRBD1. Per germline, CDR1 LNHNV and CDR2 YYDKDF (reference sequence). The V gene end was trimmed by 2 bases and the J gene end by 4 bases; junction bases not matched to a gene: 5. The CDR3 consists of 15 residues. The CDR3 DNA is TGTGCCACCAGCAGAACCCCGGGACAGGGCTATGGCTACACCTTC. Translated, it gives CATSRTPGQGYGYTF.

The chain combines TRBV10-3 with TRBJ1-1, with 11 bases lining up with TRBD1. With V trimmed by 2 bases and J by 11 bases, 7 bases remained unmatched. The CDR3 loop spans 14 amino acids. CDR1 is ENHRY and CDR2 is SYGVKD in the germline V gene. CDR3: CAISEDGQGAVAFF. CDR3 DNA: TGTGCCATCAGTGAGGATGGACAGGGGGCGGTGGCTTTCTTT.

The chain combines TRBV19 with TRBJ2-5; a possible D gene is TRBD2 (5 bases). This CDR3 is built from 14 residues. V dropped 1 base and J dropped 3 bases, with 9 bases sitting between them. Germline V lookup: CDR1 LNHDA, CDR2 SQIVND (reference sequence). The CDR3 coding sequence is TGTGCCAGTAGTATAGGATGGGGAGAAGAGACCCAGTACTTC. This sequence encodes CASSIGWGEETQYF.

The CDR3 sequence is CASSLGGLYEQFF. The CDR3 nucleotides read TGTGCCAGCAGTTTGGGGGGGCTGTATGAGCAGTTCTTC. The genes are TRBV6-2 or TRBV6-3 and TRBJ2-1; possibly TRBD2 for D (7 bases). The germline CDR1 and CDR2 sequences are MNHEY and SVGEGT. The CDR3 spans 13 residues. Between the trimmed V and J ends, which lost 4 bases and 8 bases, there was a span of 12 bases.

The CDR3 loop reads CASSADSRGNTEAFF. CDR3 coding DNA: TGTGCCAGCTCAGCGGACAGCCGGGGCAACACTGAAGCTTTCTTT. The chain is built from TRBV18 and TRBJ1-1, with D possibly being TRBD1 (6 bases). Between the trimmed V and J ends, which lost 5 bases and 2 bases, there was a span of 15 bases. The germline gives CDR1 KGHSH, CDR2 LQKENI. CDR3 length: 15 amino acids.

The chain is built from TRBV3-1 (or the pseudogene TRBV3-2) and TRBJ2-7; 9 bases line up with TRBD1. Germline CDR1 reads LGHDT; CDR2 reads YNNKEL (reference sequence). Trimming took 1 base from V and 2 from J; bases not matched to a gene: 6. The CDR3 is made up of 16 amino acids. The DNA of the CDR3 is TGTGCCAGCAGCCAAGTGGGACAGGGCTATACCTACGAGCAGTACTTC. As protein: CASSQVGQGYTYEQYF.

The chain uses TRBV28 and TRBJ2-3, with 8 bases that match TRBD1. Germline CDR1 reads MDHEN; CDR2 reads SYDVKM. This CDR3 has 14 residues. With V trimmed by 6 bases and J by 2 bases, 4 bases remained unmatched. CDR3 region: CASREGQATDTQYF. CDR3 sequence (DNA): TGTGCCAGCAGAGAGGGACAGGCCACAGATACGCAGTATTTT.

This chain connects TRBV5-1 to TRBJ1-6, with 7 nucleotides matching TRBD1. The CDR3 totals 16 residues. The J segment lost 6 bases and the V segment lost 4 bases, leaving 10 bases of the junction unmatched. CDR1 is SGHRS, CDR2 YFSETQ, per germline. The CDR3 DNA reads TGCGCCAGCAGCCGGACAGGCGCGAGGGGTAATTCACCCCTCCACTTT. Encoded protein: CASSRTGARGNSPLHF.

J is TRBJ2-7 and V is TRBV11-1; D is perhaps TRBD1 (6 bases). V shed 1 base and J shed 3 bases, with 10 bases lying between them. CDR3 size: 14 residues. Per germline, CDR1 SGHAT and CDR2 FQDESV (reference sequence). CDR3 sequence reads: CASSLVQGRYEQYF. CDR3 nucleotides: TGTGCCAGCAGCTTAGTACAGGGCCGCTACGAGCAGTACTTC.

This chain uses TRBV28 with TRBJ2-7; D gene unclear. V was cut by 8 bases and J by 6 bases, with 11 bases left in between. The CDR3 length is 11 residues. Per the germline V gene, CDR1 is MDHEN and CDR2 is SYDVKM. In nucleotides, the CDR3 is TGTGCCAGCCTCCAGGCAGGCGAGCAGTACTTC. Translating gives CASLQAGEQYF.

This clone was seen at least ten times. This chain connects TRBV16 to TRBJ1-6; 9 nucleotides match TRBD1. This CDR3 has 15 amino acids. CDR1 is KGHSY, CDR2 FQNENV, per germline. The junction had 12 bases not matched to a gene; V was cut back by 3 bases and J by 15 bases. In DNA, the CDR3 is TGTGCCAGCAGCCATTCTGAACCCGGACAGGGGTACCTCCACTTT. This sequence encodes CASSHSEPGQGYLHF. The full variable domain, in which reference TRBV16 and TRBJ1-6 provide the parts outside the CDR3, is GEEVAQTPKHLVRGEGQKAKLYCAPIKGHSYVFWYQQVLKNEFKFLISFQNENVFDETGMPKERFSAKCLPNSPCSLEIQATKLEDSAVYFCASSHSEPGQGYLHFGNGTRLTVT.